The 8 T cell receptor beta chains in this list originate from one sample, sequenced in a study of blood T cell repertoires in COVID-19. Produced via immunoSEQ multiplex PCR; TCRdb's table is partial and in-frame only. The sample contains some 190,000 clones, under 85% of which appear only once. The specimen was peripheral blood. Source of these receptors: an elderly woman with COVID-19, enrolled during active disease.

V and J are TRBV7-9 and TRBJ1-5; TRBD1 matches at 7 bases. The CDR3 contains 12 residues. The V and J ends lost 9 bases and 4 bases, in that order; junction bases with no gene match: 3. Germline CDR1 reads SEHNR; CDR2 reads FQNEAQ (reference sequence). This CDR3 is CARPGGNQPQHF. Here the CDR3 DNA reads TGTGCCAGGCCAGGGGGGAATCAGCCCCAGCATTTT.

The gene calls are TRBV5-4 and TRBJ1-1; tentatively, D is TRBD1 (6 bases). CDR3 length equals 16 residues. V was trimmed by 4 bases and J by 1 base, leaving 17 bases between them. The germline V gene has CDR1 SGHNT and CDR2 YYREEE (reference sequence). The DNA of the CDR3 is TGTGCCAGCAGCGGTGGGGGGGGCGCCTGGAACACTGAAGCTTTCTTT. Amino acid sequence: CASSGGGGAWNTEAFF.

The V gene is TRBV7-3, the J gene TRBJ1-6; D is undetermined. V was clipped by 5 bases and J by 0 bases, with 8 bases between them. CDR3 length: 15 residues. Germline lookup yields CDR1 SGHTA and CDR2 FQGTGA. As DNA, the CDR3 is TGTGCCAGCAGCCAAGACTCCTCCTATAATTCACCCCTCCACTTT. Translated, it gives CASSQDSSYNSPLHF.

This CDR3 is CASSLAPTSGGAGMDTQYF. Here the CDR3 DNA reads TGCGCCAGCAGCTTGGCCCCGACTAGCGGGGGGGCCGGGATGGATACGCAGTATTTT. The chain combines TRBV5-1 with TRBJ2-3, with 14 positions matching TRBD2. The germline CDR1 and CDR2 sequences are SGHRS and YFSETQ. The ends lost 0 bases at V and 6 bases at J; junction bases unmatched: 12. This CDR3 spans 19 amino acids.

The CDR3 here is CASNLQGALEGAFF. The CDR3 DNA follows: TGCGCCAGCAACTTACAGGGGGCTTTGGAAGGGGCTTTCTTT. The chain is built from TRBV5-1 and TRBJ1-1, with 9 bases aligning to TRBD1. The CDR3 length is 14 residues. In germline, CDR1 is SGHRS, CDR2 YFSETQ. V lost 6 bases and J lost 11; bases outside the gene matches: 14.

The rearrangement uses TRBV4-2 and TRBJ1-2; D gene ambiguous. Between the trimmed V and J ends, which lost 1 base and 4 bases, there was a span of 10 bases. The CDR3 totals 14 residues. From germline, CDR1 is LGHNA and CDR2 YNFKEQ. The CDR3 is CASSQAGRSYGYTF. The CDR3 DNA reads as TGTGCCAGCAGCCAAGCCGGGAGGAGCTATGGCTACACCTTC.

The chain combines TRBV6-1 with TRBJ1-1; maybe TRBD1 (5 bases). V was clipped by 5 bases and J by 4 bases, with 11 bases between them. This CDR3 has 13 amino acids. Germline CDR1 and CDR2: MNHNS and SASEGT. The CDR3 DNA reads TGTGCCAGCAGTAACCAGGGAAGCACTGAAGCTTTCTTT. The encoded protein is CASSNQGSTEAFF.

The rearrangement links TRBV5-1 to TRBJ1-2; D is perhaps TRBD1 (6 bases). Looked up from germline, CDR1 is SGHRS and CDR2 is YFSETQ. The CDR3 extends over 15 amino acids. Trimming stripped 1 base from V and 6 bases from J, with 16 bases between. The CDR3 protein is CASSLRAGDVDGYTF. As DNA, the CDR3 is TGCGCCAGCAGCTTGAGGGCAGGGGATGTGGATGGCTACACCTTC.